The 9 T cell receptor beta chains in this list originate from one sample, sequenced in a study of T cells in Graves' hyperthyroidism and ophthalmopathy. What was amplified from RNA transcripts were TCR beta CDR3 regions. Primed by the HTBI set, a first-round RT-PCR was run on the TCR CDR3. TCRdb used MiXCR to reprocess the multiplex PCR reads, holding one entry per CDR3 protein. Of roughly 400,000 distinct CDR3 sequences in the sample, over 12% were seen once. Sequencing was carried out using blood. These receptors came from a man in his fifties with Graves' ophthalmopathy.

The sample holds many counts of this clonotype. This chain links TRBV2 with TRBJ2-2, with 9 bases lining up with TRBD2. V lost 0 bases to trimming and J lost 0 bases; unmatched junction nucleotides: 2. The CDR3 is made up of 17 amino acids. CDR1 and CDR2 from the germline V gene are SNHLY and FYNNEI. The CDR3 sequence is CASSEASGSANTGELFF. In DNA form, the CDR3 reads TGTGCCAGCAGTGAAGCTAGCGGGAGTGCGAACACCGGGGAGCTGTTTTTT.

This clonotype came up many times. This chain uses TRBV20-1 with TRBJ1-5, with D unresolved. Germline V gene lookup returns CDR1 DFQATT and CDR2 SNEGSKA (reference sequence). Trimming took off 5 bases at V and 2 bases at J, with 16 bases between the two ends. This CDR3 has 15 residues. DNA of the CDR3: TGCAGTGCTTCTGCCGGCAGAACGGGCAATCAGCCCCAGCATTTT. As protein: CSASAGRTGNQPQHF.

The table lists this clonotype with many counts. The V call is TRBV12-3 or TRBV12-4, the J call TRBJ2-1, with TRBD2 matching 7 bases. The CDR3 is 15 amino acids. V trimming: 5 bases; J trimming: 8 bases; junction bases outside the gene matches: 12. The CDR3 region is CASSQGLRGVDEQFF. Here the CDR3 DNA reads TGTGCCAGCAGTCAGGGACTACGAGGCGTCGATGAGCAGTTCTTC.

This clonotype was recorded many times. This chain uses TRBV18 with TRBJ1-6; D not certain. Deletions cut 3 bases from V and 7 bases from J, with 13 bases between. The germline gives CDR1 KGHSH, CDR2 LQKENI. The CDR3 spans 15 residues. CDR3 protein: CASSPEEVANSPLHF. CDR3 sequence (DNA): TGTGCCAGCTCACCTGAAGAAGTGGCCAATTCACCCCTCCACTTT.

This clonotype was counted at least ten times. The chain joins TRBV7-6 to TRBJ2-5; D gene ambiguous. The germline gives CDR1 SGHVS, CDR2 FNYEAQ. The CDR3 length is 14 residues. Deletions cut 0 bases from V and 2 bases from J, with 7 bases between. CDR3 sequence: CASSLAAFQETQYF. The CDR3 nucleotides are TGTGCCAGCAGCTTAGCGGCCTTTCAAGAGACCCAGTACTTC.

In this sample, this clonotype turned up many times. This chain connects TRBV3-1 to TRBJ2-1; 8 bases are a match to TRBD2. Germline CDR1 and CDR2: LGHDT and YNNKEL (reference sequence). V gave up 0 bases and J gave up 6 bases; unmatched junction bases: 1. The CDR3 is made up of 14 amino acids. CDR3 residues: CASSQEGLANEQFF. The CDR3 DNA follows: TGTGCCAGCAGCCAAGAAGGACTAGCCAATGAGCAGTTCTTC.

The chain carries TRBV2 and TRBJ2-1; TRBD2 matches 8 bases. The CDR3 extends over 15 amino acids. CDR1 and CDR2 (germline): SNHLY, FYNNEI. Unmatched junction bases numbered 12, after V lost 4 bases and J lost 10 bases. The CDR3 nucleotides read TGTGCCAGCAGTGCTGGCGGGAGGCCGGCCAGGGAGCAGTTCTTC. This gives the protein CASSAGGRPAREQFF.

The genes are TRBV6-2 or TRBV6-3 and TRBJ2-3, with D perhaps matching TRBD1 (6 bases). V gave up 2 bases and J gave up 1 base, with 10 bases separating them. Looked up from germline, CDR1 is MNHEY and CDR2 is SVGEGT. The CDR3 consists of 15 residues. For the CDR3, the DNA is TGTGCCAGCAGTTACGACAGGCTGGGCACAGATACGCAGTATTTT. Translated: CASSYDRLGTDTQYF.

V usage is TRBV19 and J usage is TRBJ2-2; no clear D. Germline loops: CDR1 LNHDA, CDR2 SQIVND (reference sequence). With 6 bases removed from V and 4 bases from J, the gap between germline ends came to 6 bases. This CDR3 comprises 12 residues. The CDR3 region is CASRQITGELFF. The CDR3 DNA follows: TGTGCCAGTAGACAGATCACCGGGGAGCTGTTTTTT.